This TCR beta chain is drawn from a study of cytomegalovirus exposure and HLA in healthy donors. For the study at large: Of more than 350 genotyped donors, 81% clustered with self-reported Caucasian donors. Study-level points and caveats: For TCR beta chains, V- and J-gene trimming was later linked to a missense DCLRE1C variant. DRB1 had the most TCR associations and HLA-C the fewest, a later analysis found, with rates varying by HLA locus.

The germline V and J ends were trimmed by 0 bases and 0 bases, with 17 bases remaining between them. Germline loops: CDR1 MGHRA, CDR2 YSYEKL. The CDR3 extends over 18 amino acids. The PCR contained 60 Vbeta and 13 Jbeta primers. The assay was immunoSEQ multiplex PCR, and TCRdb's table has in-frame clones only and misses some. The table has under 150,000 clones, approximately 73% seen once; the top ten hold over 1%. Donors were nominally healthy when sampled, though unrecorded immune exposures were likely. With regard to this clone: Its antigen is as yet unknown.

Sequenced material: PBMCs. The chain links TRBV4-1 to TRBJ2-5; TRBD2 is a possible D gene (5 bases). This TCR was sampled from a woman aged 40 to 50 in good health and CMV-seronegative. CDR3 in amino acids: CASSQDEMKGEYQETQYF. CDR3 DNA sequence: TGCGCCAGCAGCCAAGATGAAATGAAGGGAGAGTACCAAGAGACCCAGTACTTC.